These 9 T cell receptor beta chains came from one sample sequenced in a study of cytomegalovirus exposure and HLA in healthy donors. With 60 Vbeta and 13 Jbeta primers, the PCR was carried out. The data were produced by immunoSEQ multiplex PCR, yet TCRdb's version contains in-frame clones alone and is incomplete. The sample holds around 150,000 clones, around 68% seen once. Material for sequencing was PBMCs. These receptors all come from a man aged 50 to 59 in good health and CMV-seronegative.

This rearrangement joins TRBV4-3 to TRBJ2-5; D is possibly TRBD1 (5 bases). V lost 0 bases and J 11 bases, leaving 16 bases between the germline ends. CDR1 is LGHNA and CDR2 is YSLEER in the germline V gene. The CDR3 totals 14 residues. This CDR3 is CASSQDFGQGGQYF. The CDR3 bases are TGCGCCAGCAGCCAAGATTTCGGTCAGGGCGGTCAGTACTTC.

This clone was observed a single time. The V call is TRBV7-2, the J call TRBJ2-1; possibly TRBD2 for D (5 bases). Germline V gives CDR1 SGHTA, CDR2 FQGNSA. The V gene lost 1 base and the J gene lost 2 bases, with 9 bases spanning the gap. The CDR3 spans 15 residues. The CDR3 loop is CASSLEVGAYNEQFF. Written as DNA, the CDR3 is TGTGCCAGCAGCTTAGAGGTGGGAGCCTACAATGAGCAGTTCTTC.

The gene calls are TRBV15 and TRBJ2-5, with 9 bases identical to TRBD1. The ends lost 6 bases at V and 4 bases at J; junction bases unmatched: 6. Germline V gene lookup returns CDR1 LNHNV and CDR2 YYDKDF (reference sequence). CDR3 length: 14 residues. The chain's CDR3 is CATRITGGGETQYF. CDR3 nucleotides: TGTGCCACCAGGATTACAGGGGGCGGAGAGACCCAGTACTTC.

The CDR3 sequence is CASSLQQGGTQYF. CDR3 sequence (DNA): TGTGCCAGCAGCCTGCAACAGGGGGGTACGCAGTATTTT. The rearrangement joins TRBV7-3 to TRBJ2-3; 8 positions match TRBD1. Trimming at V came to 5 bases and at J to 8 bases, leaving 6 bases not matched to a gene. The CDR3 spans 13 residues. The germline CDR1 and CDR2 sequences are SGHTA and FQGTGA.

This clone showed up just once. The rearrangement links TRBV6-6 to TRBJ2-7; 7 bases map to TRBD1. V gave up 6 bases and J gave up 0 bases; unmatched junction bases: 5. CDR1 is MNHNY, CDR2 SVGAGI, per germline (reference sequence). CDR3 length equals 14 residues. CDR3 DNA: TGTGCCAGCAGCTGGGACAGCCGCTCCTACGAGCAGTACTTC. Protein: CASSWDSRSYEQYF.

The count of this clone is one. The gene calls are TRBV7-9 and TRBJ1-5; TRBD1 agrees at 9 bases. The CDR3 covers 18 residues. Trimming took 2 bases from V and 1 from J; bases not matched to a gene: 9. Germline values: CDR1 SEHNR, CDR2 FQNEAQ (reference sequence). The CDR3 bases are TGTGCCAGCAGCTTAAACTCCGGGACAGGGCTGAGCAATCAGCCCCAGCATTTT. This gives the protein CASSLNSGTGLSNQPQHF.

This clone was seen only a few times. CDR3 region: CASSRGGNGGAFTDTQYF. The CDR3 nucleotides read TGTGCCAGCAGCCGGGGAGGAAACGGGGGGGCCTTCACAGATACGCAGTATTTT. The gene calls are TRBV4-2 and TRBJ2-3; 8 bases are shared with TRBD2. The CDR3 totals 18 residues. Trimming removed 4 bases from V and 2 bases from J; junction bases left unmatched: 14. Germline loops: CDR1 LGHNA, CDR2 YNFKEQ.

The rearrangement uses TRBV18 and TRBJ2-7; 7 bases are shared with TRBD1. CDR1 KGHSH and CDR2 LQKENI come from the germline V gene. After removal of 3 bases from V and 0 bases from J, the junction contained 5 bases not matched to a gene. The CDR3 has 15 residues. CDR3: CASSPRDSSSYEQYF. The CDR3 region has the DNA TGTGCCAGCTCACCCAGGGACAGCAGCTCCTACGAGCAGTACTTC.

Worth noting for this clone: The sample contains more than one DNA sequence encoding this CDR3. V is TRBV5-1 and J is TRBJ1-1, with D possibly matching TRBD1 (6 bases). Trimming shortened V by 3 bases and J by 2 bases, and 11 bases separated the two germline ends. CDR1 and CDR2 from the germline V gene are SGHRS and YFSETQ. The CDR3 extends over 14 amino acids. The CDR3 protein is CASSSGQPNTEAFF. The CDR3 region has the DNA TGCGCCAGCAGCTCCGGACAGCCAAACACTGAAGCTTTCTTT. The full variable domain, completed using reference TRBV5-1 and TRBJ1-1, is KAGVTQTPRYLIKTRGQQVTLSCSPISGHRSVSWYQQTPGQGLQFLFEYFSETQRNKGNFPGRFSGRQFSNSRSEMNVSTLELGDSALYLCASSSGQPNTEAFFGQGTRLTVV.